This T cell receptor (beta chain) was retrieved from a study of PD-1 blockade in mismatch repair-deficient tumors. Overall study findings and caveats: Rapid post-treatment expansion, then contraction, generally preceding radiologic response, marked tumor-resident clones.

On this clone itself: Its antigen is undetermined.

V lost 5 bases, J lost 2 bases, and 8 bases stayed unmatched. The CDR3 is 17 amino acids. CDR1 is MNHEY and CDR2 is SMNVEV in the germline V gene (reference sequence). All patients were mismatch repair deficient, assessed by either PCR or immunohistochemistry. The TCR-sequenced patients were three responders to pembrolizumab. Clones were read by immunoSEQ multiplex PCR, and TCRdb kept only the in-frame ones, dropping some. The sample lists approximately 23,000 clones, approximately 88% occurring once. The clonotype was recovered from an adult with mismatch repair-deficient cancer. Sample: PBMCs, taken before pembrolizumab treatment. The chain couples TRBV27 to TRBJ2-1, with 11 bases that match TRBD2. The CDR3 region is CASSLLTSGRTYNEQFF. The CDR3 DNA is TGTGCCAGCAGTCTCTTAACTAGCGGGAGAACCTACAATGAGCAGTTCTTC.